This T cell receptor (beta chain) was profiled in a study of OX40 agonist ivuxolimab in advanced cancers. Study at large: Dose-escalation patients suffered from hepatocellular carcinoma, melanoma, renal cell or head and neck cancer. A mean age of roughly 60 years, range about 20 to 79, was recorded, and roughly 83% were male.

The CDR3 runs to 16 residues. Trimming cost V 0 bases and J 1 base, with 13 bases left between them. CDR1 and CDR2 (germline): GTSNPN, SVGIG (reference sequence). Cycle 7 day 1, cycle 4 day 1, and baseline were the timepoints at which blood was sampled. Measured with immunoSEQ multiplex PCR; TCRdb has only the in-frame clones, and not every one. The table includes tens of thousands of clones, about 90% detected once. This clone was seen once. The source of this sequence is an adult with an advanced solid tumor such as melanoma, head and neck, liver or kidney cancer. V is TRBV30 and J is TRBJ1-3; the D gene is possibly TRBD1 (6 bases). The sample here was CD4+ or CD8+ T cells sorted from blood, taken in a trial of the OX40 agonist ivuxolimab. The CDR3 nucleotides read TGTGCCTGGAGTGTACCCGGGACACCTTCTGGAAACACCATATATTTT. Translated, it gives CAWSVPGTPSGNTIYF.